This record concerns one T cell receptor beta chain sequence. Some clones are missing from TCRdb's copy, which holds only in-frame ones; the method was immunoSEQ multiplex PCR. The data contain about 36,000 clones, about 88% of them singletons. The data originate from a study of T cell changes during pregnancy in multiple sclerosis. CDR1 LGHNT and CDR2 FRNRAP come from the germline V gene. This CDR3 region has 21 residues. J lost 3 bases, V lost 0 bases, and 20 bases had no gene match. The sequences come from CD4+ T cells from peripheral blood mononuclear cells, collected in the first trimester of pregnancy. J is TRBJ1-5 and V is TRBV12-5; TRBD1 matches at 7 bases. This TCR was recovered from a female donor with multiple sclerosis, enrolled in a pregnancy study. Here the CDR3 reads CASGLVEFGQVPLRPNQPQHF. CDR3 nucleotide sequence: TGTGCTAGTGGTTTGGTGGAGTTCGGACAGGTCCCACTCAGGCCCAATCAGCCCCAGCATTTT.